These T cell receptor beta chains were read from a single sample in a study of cytomegalovirus exposure and HLA in healthy donors. Repertoires were generated with immunoSEQ multiplex PCR, while TCRdb's copy carries only in-frame clones and drops some. The sample holds some 120,000 clones; around 73% are singletons and the top ten take roughly a tenth. Sequenced: PBMCs. Every receptor here comes from a man aged 30-40 years in good health and CMV-seropositive. Each CDR3 is given without its conserved first and last residue.

j_call v_call cdr3_aa
TRBJ1-4 TRBV28 ASSLVGVVANEKLF
TRBJ1-1 TRBV5-4 ASSLPAGVNTEAF
TRBJ2-7 TRBV28 ASSQTGGSYEQY
TRBJ2-1 TRBV9 ASSIRAGGPYNEQF
TRBJ2-4 TRBV27 ASSLFRGNIQY
TRBJ2-7 TRBV29-1 SVEAPGKGYEQY
TRBJ1-2 TRBV5-6 ASSWTGEGYT
TRBJ1-1 TRBV27 ASSARQGATIPNTEAF
TRBJ2-1 TRBV7-2 ASSLHALSEQF
TRBJ1-1 TRBV30 AWRMRGGSTEAF
TRBJ2-1 TRBV11-2 ASSLPLAGSYNEQF
TRBJ2-3 TRBV9 ASSPRASGTTDTQY
TRBJ2-1 TRBV7-2 ASSLVGGSYNEQF
TRBJ2-1 TRBV2 ASRPSPFYLLHEQF
TRBJ2-3 TRBV30 AWSVSGGRDTQY
TRBJ1-2 TRBV30 AQQGAGYT
TRBJ1-2 TRBV10-3 AISESQGQGDYGYT